This TCR beta chain derives from a study of shared clonotypes between healthy human individuals. CDR1 and CDR2 from the germline V gene are MNHEY and SVGAGI. The CDR3 loop spans 16 amino acids. With 0 bases clipped from V and 5 bases from J, the junction kept 9 bases outside the gene matches. Those who donated were healthy HIV-negative adults, with no recent acute infections or vaccinations reported. This clone is a singleton in its sample. Per the original data handling: With immunoSEQ giving junction-only sequences and no quality scores, filtering differed. Only in-frame clones appear in the TCRdb table, and some are missing; sequencing was by immunoSEQ multiplex PCR. V and J calls plus clone size are reproduced from that table; the DNA served to infer D and trimming. The data show under 1,900,000 clones, 98% to 99% seen once.

The V call is TRBV6-5, the J call TRBJ2-7; 8 nucleotides align to TRBD1. Source material: naive CD4+ T cells sorted from blood. The sample's subset: CD45RA+ positively selected. The sequence was obtained from a man younger than 45 in good health. This CDR3 is CASSYSISGGGDEQYF. In DNA form, the CDR3 reads TGTGCCAGCAGTTACTCGATATCAGGGGGCGGCGACGAGCAGTACTTC.